A selection of T cell receptor beta chains follows, all from one sample in a study of cytomegalovirus exposure and HLA in healthy donors. Here immunoSEQ multiplex PCR was the method, and the copy in TCRdb shows in-frame clones only, minus some. The data show fewer than 200,000 clones, about 13% seen once. Sequenced input: PBMCs. Every receptor here comes from a man aged 50 or older in good health and CMV-seropositive. Both conserved end residues are part of each CDR3.

j_gene	v_gene	CDR3aa
TRBJ2-5	TRBV4-1	CASSLAGVETQYF
TRBJ2-4	TRBV6-6	CASSHRGAVGNIQYF
TRBJ2-7	TRBV9	CASSVGHLLGDEQYF
TRBJ2-7	TRBV10-1	CASRTGGFSYEQYF
TRBJ1-6	TRBV28	CASSFLFSYNSPLHF
TRBJ1-1	TRBV4-3	CASSQDRQATEAFF
TRBJ1-1	TRBV11-3	CASSLYQGVSTEAFF
TRBJ1-5	TRBV6-5	CASSSTGHRRQPQHF
TRBJ2-2	TRBV5-4	CASSLLGLAGFANTGELFF
TRBJ1-6	TRBV27	CASSPRQGASYNSPLHF
TRBJ1-2	TRBV7-9	CVTDATGGFGYTF
TRBJ1-5	TRBV7-9	CARGRAGQPQHF
TRBJ2-1	TRBV5-4	CASSLVRTGAYSYNEQFF
TRBJ1-4	TRBV11-3	CASSLRQGLGKLFF
TRBJ2-5	TRBV5-1	CASSYRETQYF
TRBJ2-7	TRBV4-1	CASSHRMGREAYEQYF
TRBJ2-3	TRBV7-9	CASRLTGSDTQYF
TRBJ2-2	TRBV6-1	CASSAGGAGELFF
TRBJ2-6	TRBV7-2	CASTWGDSGANVLTF
TRBJ1-4	TRBV20-1	CSARAGEKLFF
TRBJ2-5	TRBV9	CASSVGGSFQETQYF
TRBJ2-3	TRBV29-1	CSVDGAGGPDTQYF
TRBJ1-2	TRBV9	CASSVGEGYGYTF
TRBJ2-3	TRBV11-3	CASSSASGGRDTQYF
TRBJ2-3	TRBV30	CAWSPSSHTQYF
TRBJ1-4	TRBV19	CASSIGISRLFF
TRBJ2-2	TRBV2	CASRPTSGGAGELFF
TRBJ2-1	TRBV4-1	CASSSHPQGFVGNEQFF
TRBJ2-1	TRBV7-9	CASSLETSGEQFF
TRBJ2-4	TRBV25-1	CASSDWGGQGKNIQYF
TRBJ1-1	TRBV18	CASSRDSYTEAFF
TRBJ1-2	TRBV19	CASSWTGSGGYTF
TRBJ1-2	TRBV9	CASSVDRGAYYGATF
TRBJ2-5	TRBV5-1	CASSAGGLEETQYF
TRBJ2-7	TRBV7-3	CASSDARGGEQYF
TRBJ2-3	TRBV7-9	CASSSRGGDTQYF
TRBJ2-1	TRBV10-3	CAISERGQGINEQFF
TRBJ1-1	TRBV6-5	CASGESGRRTEAFF
TRBJ2-7	TRBV7-2	CASSLASGGAWYEQYF
TRBJ1-5	TRBV6-1	CASSVYRGSGNQPQHF
TRBJ2-3	TRBV5-1	CASSLRTSGPGDTQYF
TRBJ2-5	TRBV21-1	CASSKKCRVEETQYF
TRBJ1-6	TRBV10-2	CASSDRNSPLHF
TRBJ1-5	TRBV4-2	CASSPLTGSASNQPQHF
TRBJ1-6	TRBV19	CASSIQRGATSPLHF
TRBJ2-5	TRBV11-3	CASSWGGTRETQYF
TRBJ1-6	TRBV21-1	CASSKELADSNNSPLHF
TRBJ2-5	TRBV9	CASSAYQETQYF
TRBJ2-1	TRBV5-1	CASSGTSRSNEQFF
TRBJ1-3	TRBV7-8	CASSWDSGVGNTIYF
TRBJ1-1	TRBV4-2	CASSQNDRGWTEAFF
TRBJ2-1	TRBV6-5	CASTTGTGVYNEQFF
TRBJ2-3	TRBV7-9	CASSSHLGHDTQYF
TRBJ2-3	TRBV4-1	CASSQHFTDTQYF
TRBJ2-5	TRBV2	CASSKGQGGTQYF
TRBJ2-5	TRBV7-8	CASSSGLAGYQETQYF
TRBJ2-3	TRBV4-3	CASSQERGIDTQYF
TRBJ1-4	TRBV5-6	CASSFRQGYEKLFF
TRBJ1-2	TRBV7-9	CASSRFRDSARGYTF
TRBJ2-4	TRBV28	CASSGTGTVKNIQYF